The 22 T cell receptor beta chains reported below all come from one sample, sequenced in a study of blood T cell repertoires in COVID-19. The method was immunoSEQ multiplex PCR; TCRdb's version includes in-frame clones alone and lacks a portion of them. This sample has 130,000 to 150,000 clones, with roughly 76% found just once. Sample: peripheral blood. The origin of the receptors is a human donor with acute or convalescent COVID-19. The donor label of this sample is uncertain.

The chain has TRBV29-1 and TRBJ1-1; D remains ambiguous. This CDR3 spans 14 amino acids. Trimming cost V 7 bases and J 4 bases, with 19 bases left between them. Germline V gives CDR1 SQVTM, CDR2 ANQGSEA. The CDR3 DNA follows: TGCAGCGGAGGGAGCCAGAGGTGGGGCACTGAAGCTTTCTTT. It is translated as CSGGSQRWGTEAFF.

The chain has TRBV7-3 and TRBJ2-1; D ambiguous. The CDR3 runs to 12 residues. Germline CDR1 SGHTA, CDR2 FQGTGA. V shed 5 bases and J shed 8 bases, with 10 bases lying between them. For the CDR3, the DNA is TGTGCCAGCAGCCCGAGCCTGGATGAGCAGTTCTTC. Its protein product is CASSPSLDEQFF.

V is TRBV9 and J is TRBJ1-1; D gene uncertain. CDR3 length equals 13 residues. Per germline, CDR1 SGDLS and CDR2 YYNGEE. V lost 0 bases and J 1 base, leaving 4 bases between the germline ends. This chain's CDR3 is CASSVVWNTEAFF. For the CDR3, the DNA is TGTGCCAGCAGCGTAGTATGGAACACTGAAGCTTTCTTT.

V usage is TRBV12-3 or TRBV12-4 and J usage is TRBJ1-1; a possible D gene is TRBD1 (6 bases). CDR3 size: 13 residues. Trimming took off 8 bases at V and 7 bases at J, with 17 bases between the two ends. CDR3 bases: TGTGCCAGCGCGGCCTGGACAGCGAGTGAAGCTTTCTTT. Translated, it gives CASAAWTASEAFF.

The chain combines TRBV10-3 with TRBJ1-1; 9 positions match TRBD1. Trimming took 6 bases from V and 4 from J; bases not matched to a gene: 6. The CDR3 has 14 residues. Germline CDR1 and CDR2: ENHRY and SYGVKD. The CDR3 reads CAISPTGGGTEAFF. The CDR3 DNA sequence: TGTGCCATCAGCCCGACAGGGGGAGGCACTGAAGCTTTCTTT.

This rearrangement joins TRBV5-1 to TRBJ2-5; D might be TRBD1 (5 bases). Trimming shortened V by 0 bases and J by 3 bases, and 12 bases separated the two germline ends. The CDR3 is made up of 15 amino acids. Germline V gene sequence: CDR1 SGHRS, CDR2 YFSETQ. CDR3 nucleotide sequence: TGCGCCAGCAGCTTGGCCTTACAGGTCAAAGAGACCCAGTACTTC. Protein product: CASSLALQVKETQYF.

This CDR3 reads CASSSGTGDNEQFF. The CDR3 DNA reads as TGCGCCAGCAGTTCCGGGACAGGGGATAATGAGCAGTTCTTC. The chain is built from TRBV5-1 and TRBJ2-1, with TRBD1 matching over 10 bases. V shed 5 bases and J 7 bases; nucleotides not matched to a gene: 6. Germline lookup yields CDR1 SGHRS and CDR2 YFSETQ. The CDR3 runs to 14 residues.

Regarding this clone: The germline gene is not matched at one end of the junction; a read error may be the cause. This chain joins TRBV18 and TRBJ2-3; maybe TRBD1 (6 bases). The V gene's germline CDR1 is KGHSH and CDR2 LQKENI. This CDR3 comprises 19 residues. This CDR3 is CASSPRSGGTGRVTGTQYF. The CDR3 region has the DNA TGTGCCAGCTCACCACGATCTGGTGGCACAGGGCGGGTTACAGGTACGCAGTATTTT.

The chain has TRBV7-8 and TRBJ1-1; tentatively, D is TRBD1 (5 bases). The germline CDR1 and CDR2 sequences are SGHVS and FQNEAQ. The CDR3 contains 15 residues. Trimming pared 7 bases from V and 3 bases from J, leaving 18 bases between. The DNA for the CDR3 is TGTGCCAGCACCCCCCCCGGCAGGGTTGACACTGAAGCTTTCTTT. The encoded protein is CASTPPGRVDTEAFF.

The chain carries TRBV5-1 and TRBJ2-1; tentative D call: TRBD2 (5 bases). The germline V gene has CDR1 SGHRS and CDR2 YFSETQ. Trimming took off 3 bases at V and 0 bases at J, with 10 bases between the two ends. The CDR3 runs 15 residues. The CDR3 region has the DNA TGCGCCAGCAGCTGGACGGGGAGCTCCTACAATGAGCAGTTCTTC. As protein: CASSWTGSSYNEQFF.

The rearrangement uses TRBV6-6 and TRBJ1-5; D is possibly TRBD1 (5 bases). Looked up from germline, CDR1 is MNHNY and CDR2 is SVGAGI (reference sequence). The V end was cut by 6 bases, the J end by 0 bases, with 9 bases between. There are 14 residues in the CDR3. CDR3 region: CASSQGHSNQPQHF. The CDR3 bases are TGTGCCAGCAGCCAGGGTCATAGCAATCAGCCCCAGCATTTT.

The count of this clone is one. The rearrangement uses TRBV3-1 (or the pseudogene TRBV3-2) and TRBJ1-1, with 7 bases lining up with TRBD1. Germline trimming cut 10 bases from V and 5 bases from J; bases unmatched to any gene: 7. The germline V gene encodes CDR1 LGHDT and CDR2 YNNKEL (reference sequence). The CDR3 is made up of 12 amino acids. The CDR3 DNA sequence: TGTGCCACTGGACAGGATGGGACTGAAGCTTTCTTT. It codes for CATGQDGTEAFF.

This clone has more than one count but fewer than ten. The chain links TRBV19 to TRBJ2-3; 7 bases match TRBD2. After removal of 5 bases from V and 1 base from J, the junction contained 3 bases not matched to a gene. CDR1 LNHDA and CDR2 SQIVND come from the germline V gene (reference sequence). The CDR3 runs to 14 residues. CDR3 nucleotide sequence: TGTGCCAGTAGTTTGGCGGGGGGCACAGATACGCAGTATTTT. Translation: CASSLAGGTDTQYF.

The V and J genes are TRBV27 and TRBJ2-2; perhaps TRBD1 as D (6 bases). The V end was cut by 8 bases, the J end by 3 bases, with 10 bases between. Germline CDR1 reads MNHEY; CDR2 reads SMNVEV (reference sequence). This CDR3 region has 13 residues. The CDR3 DNA reads as TGTGCCAGCGTAGGGGGACACACCGGGGAGCTGTTTTTT. Translating it yields CASVGGHTGELFF.

The V and J genes are TRBV6-5 and TRBJ1-3; possibly TRBD1 for D (5 bases). The CDR3 has 15 amino acids. Trimming left V 5 bases short and J 0 bases short, with 11 bases between. Germline CDR1 MNHEY, CDR2 SVGAGI. As DNA, the CDR3 is TGTGCCAGCAGTAAGCCTACAGGCTCTGGAAACACCATATATTTT. Protein sequence: CASSKPTGSGNTIYF.

The chain carries TRBV10-3 and TRBJ2-6; tentative D call: TRBD2 (6 bases). V dropped 7 bases and J dropped 4 bases, with 8 bases sitting between them. Germline lookup yields CDR1 ENHRY and CDR2 SYGVKD. The CDR3 totals 13 residues. The CDR3 DNA reads TGTGCCATCACGGGGGACGGGGCCAACGTCCTGACTTTC. It encodes CAITGDGANVLTF.

The chain has TRBV5-6 and TRBJ1-2; D not resolved. CDR1 SGHDT and CDR2 YYEEEE come from the germline V gene. The CDR3 contains 13 residues. V lost 0 bases and J lost 4, with 7 bases in between. The CDR3: CASSLEVVYGYTF. The CDR3 DNA reads as TGTGCCAGCAGCTTGGAAGTAGTCTATGGCTACACCTTC.

V gene TRBV6-5 combines with J gene TRBJ1-2; D is uncertain. Germline values: CDR1 MNHEY, CDR2 SVGAGI. V was trimmed by 10 bases and J by 3 bases, leaving 15 bases between them. This CDR3 has 13 amino acids. In DNA form, the CDR3 reads TGTGCCACCACTTCGGGGAGTGACTATGGCTACACCTTC. This gives the protein CATTSGSDYGYTF.

V is TRBV19 and J is TRBJ1-2; 8 bases match TRBD1. This CDR3 region has 17 residues. V lost 4 bases, J lost 4 bases, and 14 bases stayed unmatched. Germline CDR1 reads LNHDA; CDR2 reads SQIVND (reference sequence). CDR3 protein: CASSTIIDRGRAYGYTF. CDR3 nucleotide sequence: TGTGCCAGTAGTACAATAATCGACAGGGGTCGAGCCTATGGCTACACCTTC.

This clone was seen just once. The chain has TRBV18 and TRBJ1-1; unclear D gene. Germline values: CDR1 KGHSH, CDR2 LQKENI. The length of the CDR3 is 15 residues. V lost 2 bases and J 1 base, leaving 11 bases between the germline ends. The CDR3 here is CASSPKPGENTEAFF. DNA for the CDR3: TGTGCCAGCTCACCAAAACCCGGGGAGAACACTGAAGCTTTCTTT. Drawing the rest from reference TRBV18 and TRBJ1-1, the complete variable domain is NAGVMQNPRHLVRRRGQEARLRCSPMKGHSHVYWYRQLPEEGLKFMVYLQKENIIDESGMPKERFSAEFPKEGPSILRIQQVVRGDSAAYFCASSPKPGENTEAFFGQGTRLTVV.

This clone has a single count. The rearrangement links TRBV30 to TRBJ1-1; TRBD1 aligns across 8 bases. Losses at the gene ends were 4 bases for V and 5 bases for J; bases not matched to a gene: 6. The CDR3 totals 13 residues. Germline CDR1 reads GTSNPN; CDR2 reads SVGIG (reference sequence). CDR3 amino acids: CAWNRGAGTEAFF. In DNA form, the CDR3 reads TGTGCCTGGAACAGGGGGGCTGGGACTGAAGCTTTCTTT. Based on the CDR3 plus reference TRBV30 and TRBJ1-1, the full variable domain is SQTIHQWPATLVQPVGSPLSLECTVEGTSNPNLYWYRQAAGRGLQLLFYSVGIGQISSEVPQNLSASRPQDRQFILSSKKLLLSDSGFYLCAWNRGAGTEAFFGQGTRLTVV.

The rearrangement uses TRBV3-1 (or the pseudogene TRBV3-2) and TRBJ1-2; no definite D call. This CDR3 comprises 14 residues. Germline V gene lookup returns CDR1 LGHDT and CDR2 YNNKEL (reference sequence). V was trimmed by 1 base and J by 0 bases, leaving 6 bases between them. This CDR3 is CASSQGGANYGYTF. The DNA for the CDR3 is TGTGCCAGCAGCCAAGGAGGTGCTAACTATGGCTACACCTTC.